What follows is one T cell receptor beta chain and its context. Its antigen remains unidentified. The assay was immunoSEQ multiplex PCR, and TCRdb's table has in-frame clones only and misses some. The sample lists about 35,000 clones, roughly 80% occurring once. This sample was taken from a study of a mutant IDH1 vaccine in newly diagnosed glioma. Study summary: In some groups vaccination began 4-6 weeks post-radiotherapy; others received it with temozolomide. There were roughly 62% males and around 38% females among treated patients, whose mean age was approximately 38 years. Overall study findings and caveats: Whatever changes occurred in top peripheral T cell clonotypes seemed unrelated to pseudoprogression.

The CDR3 contains 13 residues. Trimming stripped 8 bases from V and 0 bases from J, with 9 bases between. CDR1 LNHDA and CDR2 SQIVND come from the germline V gene (reference sequence). Specified time point: week 11, during vaccination. In the vaccine, a single dose held 300 ug of the mutant IDH1 20-mer peptide, along with topical imiquimod. Each donor presented with a new WHO grade 3 or 4 astrocytoma that tested IDH1-mutant and showed ATRX loss. The sequenced sample was peripheral blood mononuclear cells (PBMCs), obtained from a glioma patient whose treatment included an IDH1 peptide vaccine. The receptor's source is a woman in her 30s with glioma. Some clones in this sample may be carry-over from other donors' samples. The chain is built from TRBV19 and TRBJ2-3, with unresolved D. The CDR3 nucleotides are TGTGCCAGTGGCCTTGAGAGCACAGATACGCAGTATTTT. Translated: CASGLESTDTQYF. The variable domain in full, completed from reference TRBV19 and TRBJ2-3, reads DGGITQSPKYLFRKEGQNVTLSCEQNLNHDAMYWYRQDPGQGLRLIYYSQIVNDFQKGDIAEGYSVSREKKESFPLTVTSAQKNPTAFYLCASGLESTDTQYFGPGTRLTVL.